One sample yielded the 13 T cell receptor beta chains listed below, sequenced in a study of T-cell memory formation after mild COVID-19. From the 5' RACE reads, TCRdb called clonotypes with MiXCR, one entry per CDR3 protein. This sample has roughly 410,000 distinct CDR3 sequences, with approximately 25% found just once. The sequenced sample consisted of PBMCs or a T cell subset sorted from them (not recorded which). These receptors all stem from an adult woman who had mild COVID-19 (a few samples of this study predate the infection). Cell type and time point are not known.

This clonotype has just a few counts. CDR3 loop: CASSLLGVSDTQYF. Written as DNA, the CDR3 is TGTGCCAGCAGCTTACTAGGGGTCTCAGATACGCAGTATTTT. The gene calls are TRBV7-3 and TRBJ2-3, with D perhaps matching TRBD1 (5 bases). Per germline, CDR1 SGHTA and CDR2 FQGTGA. The CDR3 has 14 residues. V was trimmed by 2 bases and J by 4 bases, leaving 10 bases between them.

This clonotype was seen more than once but under ten times. This chain uses TRBV6-2 or TRBV6-3 with TRBJ1-5; D is uncertain. Trimming left V 0 bases short and J 4 bases short, with 10 bases between. The CDR3 extends over 15 amino acids. Per the germline V gene, CDR1 is MNHEY and CDR2 is SVGEGT. The CDR3 coding sequence is TGTGCCAGCAGTTACTCGGTCAGGTCGAATCAGCCCCAGCATTTT. Amino acids: CASSYSVRSNQPQHF.

The genes are TRBV6-7 and TRBJ2-4; D gene unclear. TRBV6-7 is an ORF, with its function uncertain. V lost 7 bases and J 0 bases, leaving 7 bases between the germline ends. The CDR3 totals 13 residues. The CDR3 region has the DNA TGTGCCAGCACCCCTCTAGCCAAAAACATTCAGTACTTC. Protein sequence: CASTPLAKNIQYF.

The chain joins TRBV6-2 or TRBV6-3 to TRBJ1-5; D not certain. Germline CDR1 reads MNHEY; CDR2 reads SVGEGT. The length of the CDR3 is 16 residues. V lost 7 bases and J lost 1, with 17 bases in between. The CDR3 is CASNQHRTKSNQPQHF. In DNA, the CDR3 is TGTGCCAGCAACCAACACCGAACTAAGAGCAATCAGCCCCAGCATTTT.

The table lists this clonotype with a few counts. The chain has TRBV5-1 and TRBJ1-4; no clear D gene. The CDR3 runs to 15 residues. Germline lookup yields CDR1 SGHRS and CDR2 YFSETQ. Trimming took 0 bases from V and 8 from J, leaving 14 bases between them. CDR3 residues: CASSLEEVGGEKLFF. CDR3 DNA sequence: TGCGCCAGCAGCTTGGAGGAGGTCGGAGGAGAAAAACTGTTTTTT.

The V call is TRBV7-2, the J call TRBJ1-1, with D perhaps matching TRBD1 (5 bases). The CDR3 is 12 residues long. Per germline, CDR1 SGHTA and CDR2 FQGNSA. Trimming removed 3 bases from V and 7 bases from J, with 9 bases in between. The CDR3 coding sequence is TGTGCCAGCAGCTTCCGGGACCGTGAAGCTTTCTTT. It translates to CASSFRDREAFF.

This chain joins TRBV5-1 and TRBJ2-7; a possible D gene is TRBD1 (5 bases). There are 17 residues in the CDR3. Germline CDR1 is SGHRS and CDR2 is YFSETQ. V was shortened by 2 bases and J by 3 bases, with 21 bases between the two germline ends. The chain's CDR3 is CASSLSVGATLVYEQYF. CDR3 DNA sequence: TGCGCCAGCAGCTTATCAGTAGGGGCGACTCTTGTCTACGAGCAGTACTTC.

V usage is TRBV11-2 and J usage is TRBJ1-3; no firm D call. Germline CDR1 is SGHAT and CDR2 is FQNNGV. V shed 6 bases and J shed 0 bases, with 9 bases lying between them. The CDR3 length is 14 residues. The chain's CDR3 is CASRPTASGNTIYF. The CDR3 DNA is TGTGCCAGCAGGCCAACAGCCTCTGGAAACACCATATATTTT.

This clonotype was counted ten times or more. The CDR3 bases are TGCGCCAGCAGCTTGACGGCGGCCGGGATTGAGCAGTTCTTC. It specifies CASSLTAAGIEQFF. The chain employs TRBV5-1 and TRBJ2-1; TRBD2 is a possible D gene (5 bases). CDR1 SGHRS and CDR2 YFSETQ come from the germline V gene. V dropped 1 base and J dropped 9 bases, with 14 bases sitting between them. The CDR3 sequence is 14 residues long.

The rearrangement joins TRBV5-1 to TRBJ1-3, with D uncertain. CDR1 and CDR2 (germline): SGHRS, YFSETQ. There are 15 residues in the CDR3. V was shortened by 5 bases and J by 3 bases, with 15 bases between the two germline ends. The CDR3: CASSTSGAHGNTIYF. In DNA form, the CDR3 reads TGCGCCAGCAGTACCTCGGGCGCCCATGGAAACACCATATATTTT.

This clonotype was picked up a small number of times. The CDR3: CASSLNDRGLSETQYF. The DNA of the CDR3 is TGTGCCAGCAGCCTGAATGACAGGGGGCTTTCAGAGACCCAGTACTTC. The rearrangement joins TRBV3-1 to TRBJ2-5, with 10 bases aligning to TRBD1. This CDR3 region has 16 residues. Germline loops: CDR1 LGHDT, CDR2 YNNKEL (reference sequence). After removal of 4 bases from V and 4 bases from J, the junction contained 9 bases not matched to a gene.

V usage is TRBV7-9 and J usage is TRBJ1-1; D is uncertain. CDR3 size: 17 residues. V was cut by 8 bases and J by 2 bases, with 24 bases left in between. Looked up from germline, CDR1 is SEHNR and CDR2 is FQNEAQ (reference sequence). For the CDR3, the DNA is TGTGCCAGCCGGACTAACCTCGACGGACCCTTTAACACTGAAGCTTTCTTT. It encodes CASRTNLDGPFNTEAFF.

In its sample, this clonotype was seen a few times. The rearrangement links TRBV3-1 to TRBJ1-1; D is uncertain. V was trimmed by 8 bases and J by 0 bases, leaving 10 bases between them. The CDR3 contains 13 residues. CDR1 LGHDT and CDR2 YNNKEL come from the germline V gene (reference sequence). Here the CDR3 DNA reads TGTGCCAGCGAGAACACCATGAACACTGAAGCTTTCTTT. Its protein is CASENTMNTEAFF.